The 23 T cell receptor beta chains below come from one sample, sequenced in a study of control samples from healthy donors and cancer patients. Libraries were prepared by immunoSEQ multiplex PCR; TCRdb keeps only in-frame clonotypes and omits some of them. The repertoire holds 90,000 to 130,000 clones, with approximately 80% as singletons. The sequencing sample was made of blood. These receptor sequences come from a man between 18 and 29 years old in good health.

J is TRBJ2-3 and V is TRBV4-1; 8 bases line up with TRBD2. The CDR3 runs to 17 residues. Germline lookup yields CDR1 MGHRA and CDR2 YSYEKL. The V gene end was trimmed by 2 bases and the J gene end by 5 bases; junction bases not matched to a gene: 12. CDR3 DNA sequence: TGCGCCAGCAGCCAACGTTCGGGGGGGCATGCTCAAGATACGCAGTATTTT. It is translated as CASSQRSGGHAQDTQYF.

The V and J genes are TRBV7-2 and TRBJ2-4, with 8 bases lining up with TRBD1. The length of the CDR3 is 15 residues. Germline trimming cut 5 bases from V and 11 bases from J; bases unmatched to any gene: 14. Germline V gives CDR1 SGHTA, CDR2 FQGNSA. The CDR3 region has the DNA TGTGCCAGCAGCCACGGGACAGGAAAACACTATGTTCAGTACTTC. Amino acids: CASSHGTGKHYVQYF.

V gene TRBV10-2 combines with J gene TRBJ1-5; D not certain. Trimming cost V 2 bases and J 3 bases, with 5 bases left between them. Germline CDR1 is WSHSY and CDR2 is SAAADI. The CDR3 totals 13 residues. The CDR3 sequence: CASSETPNQPQHF. The DNA of the CDR3 is TGCGCCAGCAGTGAGACCCCCAATCAGCCCCAGCATTTT.

The genes are TRBV6-6 and TRBJ2-7; a possible D gene is TRBD2 (5 bases). CDR3 length equals 12 residues. CDR1 and CDR2 (germline): MNHNY, SVGAGI (reference sequence). The germline V and J ends were trimmed by 6 bases and 6 bases, with 12 bases remaining between them. The CDR3 sequence is CASSRIEGEQYF. The CDR3 DNA reads TGTGCCAGCAGCCGAATCGAGGGCGAGCAGTACTTC.

The rearrangement uses TRBV6-5 and TRBJ1-1; D gene uncertain. CDR1 is MNHEY and CDR2 is SVGAGI in the germline V gene. Trimming left V 2 bases short and J 2 bases short, with 9 bases between. There are 14 residues in the CDR3. This CDR3 reads CASSYSLANTEAFF. The DNA of the CDR3 is TGTGCCAGCAGTTACAGCCTGGCAAACACTGAAGCTTTCTTT.

CDR3 DNA: TGTGCCAGCAGCCCAGGACTAGCGGGGGGGTGGAATGAGCAGTTCTTC. Translation gives CASSPGLAGGWNEQFF. The chain couples TRBV5-4 to TRBJ2-1, with 15 bases lining up with TRBD2. The CDR3 consists of 16 residues. In germline, CDR1 is SGHNT, CDR2 YYREEE (reference sequence). V lost 4 bases, J lost 7 bases, and 6 bases stayed unmatched.

This clone was counted once. V gene TRBV15 combines with J gene TRBJ1-2, with TRBD1 matching 11 bases. Germline V gene data show CDR1 as LNHNV and CDR2 as YYDKDF (reference sequence). The V gene end was trimmed by 3 bases and the J gene end by 4 bases; junction bases not matched to a gene: 1. CDR3 length: 14 amino acids. CDR3 in DNA: TGTGCCACCAGCAGGGACAGGGGGCTCTATGGCTACACCTTC. Residues: CATSRDRGLYGYTF.

This clone was seen once. The chain couples TRBV20-1 to TRBJ2-7, with D perhaps TRBD1 or TRBD2 (6 bases each). Germline loops: CDR1 DFQATT, CDR2 SNEGSKA (reference sequence). This CDR3 has 12 amino acids. Trimming took off 3 bases at V and 5 bases at J, with 11 bases between the two ends. DNA for the CDR3: TGCAGTGCTAGTAGGGGGGATGACGAGCAGTACGTC. Amino acids: CSASRGDDEQYV.

J is TRBJ2-3 and V is TRBV30; tentative D call: TRBD2 (6 bases). The V gene's germline CDR1 is GTSNPN and CDR2 SVGIG (reference sequence). The CDR3 is 15 residues long. V was shortened by 2 bases and J by 6 bases, with 18 bases between the two germline ends. For the CDR3, the DNA is TGTGCCTGGAGTTCGGGGGTAGGGCCTGTGGATACGCAGTATTTT. Translated, it gives CAWSSGVGPVDTQYF. The whole variable domain, filled in from reference TRBV30 and TRBJ2-3, reads SQTIHQWPATLVQPVGSPLSLECTVEGTSNPNLYWYRQAAGRGLQLLFYSVGIGQISSEVPQNLSASRPQDRQFILSSKKLLLSDSGFYLCAWSSGVGPVDTQYFGPGTRLTVL.

The J gene is TRBJ2-3, the V gene TRBV25-1; 11 bases fit TRBD1. Germline V gives CDR1 MGHDK, CDR2 SYGVNS. The ends lost 6 bases at V and 2 bases at J; junction bases unmatched: 4. The CDR3 length is 15 residues. The CDR3 DNA follows: TGTGCCAGCAGAGGGACAGGGGGGAACACAGATACGCAGTATTTT. It encodes CASRGTGGNTDTQYF.

This chain joins TRBV5-1 and TRBJ2-1; D is possibly TRBD1 (5 bases). V lost 7 bases and J 5 bases, leaving 7 bases between the germline ends. This CDR3 contains 11 residues. The germline V gene has CDR1 SGHRS and CDR2 YFSETQ. CDR3 nucleotide sequence: TGCGCCAGCGGACAAAACAATGAGCAGTTCTTC. Amino acid sequence: CASGQNNEQFF.

This clone turned up a few times. The genes are TRBV14 and TRBJ2-3; D perhaps matches TRBD2 (5 bases). The ends were cut back, 4 bases at V and 2 bases at J, with 16 bases in the middle. The CDR3 has 16 residues. Germline loops: CDR1 SGHDN, CDR2 FVKESK. CDR3 protein: CASSPQRLGVTDTQYF. The CDR3 region has the DNA TGTGCCAGCAGCCCGCAGCGGCTAGGAGTCACAGATACGCAGTATTTT. Combining the CDR3 with reference TRBV14 and TRBJ2-3 gives the whole variable domain EAGVTQFPSHSVIEKGQTVTLRCDPISGHDNLYWYRRVMGKEIKFLLHFVKESKQDESGMPNNRFLAERTGGTYSTLKVQPAELEDSGVYFCASSPQRLGVTDTQYFGPGTRLTVL.

The chain joins TRBV18 to TRBJ2-2; perhaps D is TRBD1 or TRBD2 (5 bases each). Germline CDR1 is KGHSH and CDR2 is LQKENI. V was cut by 3 bases and J by 5 bases, with 13 bases left in between. The CDR3 consists of 15 residues. CDR3 coding DNA: TGTGCCAGCTCACCCTGGCAGGGAGCTACCGGGGAGCTGTTTTTT. Protein sequence: CASSPWQGATGELFF.

In nucleotides, the CDR3 is TGTGCCAGTAGCCCCGGGCCCCGCCGGGAGCAGTACTTC. Its protein is CASSPGPRREQYF. The chain combines TRBV19 with TRBJ2-7, with D uncertain. The CDR3 totals 13 residues. Trimming took 6 bases from V and 7 from J, leaving 16 bases between them. Per germline, CDR1 LNHDA and CDR2 SQIVND (reference sequence).

The chain has TRBV5-6 and TRBJ1-1; D not certain. The germline V and J ends were trimmed by 4 bases and 1 base, with 8 bases remaining between them. The CDR3 has 13 residues. The germline gives CDR1 SGHDT, CDR2 YYEEEE. The CDR3 sequence: CASSRIENTEAFF. The CDR3 region has the DNA TGTGCCAGCAGCCGCATCGAGAACACTGAAGCTTTCTTT.

This chain's CDR3 is CASNSTPLPHGYTF. Written as DNA, the CDR3 is TGTGCCAGCAACAGTACGCCACTTCCTCATGGCTACACCTTC. The chain recombines TRBV6-6 with TRBJ1-2; unclear D gene. Trimming stripped 7 bases from V and 6 bases from J, with 18 bases between. Germline V lookup: CDR1 MNHNY, CDR2 SVGAGI (reference sequence). The CDR3 runs 14 residues.

V and J are TRBV9 and TRBJ2-3, with TRBD2 matching 12 bases. Germline V lookup: CDR1 SGDLS, CDR2 YYNGEE. The CDR3 is 18 amino acids. V shed 4 bases and J 2 bases; nucleotides not matched to a gene: 11. The CDR3 DNA follows: TGTGCCAGCAGCCCCCGACTAGCGGGGGCCCTACACACAGATACGCAGTATTTT. It codes for CASSPRLAGALHTDTQYF.

The chain has TRBV2 and TRBJ1-2; no clear D. Germline assignment: CDR1 SNHLY and CDR2 FYNNEI. The V end lost 5 bases, the J end lost 8 bases, and 9 bases lay between the germline ends. The CDR3 runs to 11 residues. The CDR3 coding sequence is TGTGCCAGCAGTTACGGAGGGGGCTACACCTTC. Translated: CASSYGGGYTF. Full variable domain (remainder filled in from reference TRBV2 and TRBJ1-2): EPEVTQTPSHQVTQMGQEVILRCVPISNHLYFYWYRQILGQKVEFLVSFYNNEISEKSEIFDDQFSVERPDGSNFTLKIRSTKLEDSAMYFCASSYGGGYTFGSGTRLTVV.

The rearrangement joins TRBV19 to TRBJ1-4; D is unresolved. This CDR3 is 12 amino acids long. Germline V gene sequence: CDR1 LNHDA, CDR2 SQIVND (reference sequence). The V gene lost 1 base and the J gene lost 12 bases, with 9 bases spanning the gap. The CDR3 reads CASSIVGLELFF. CDR3 sequence (DNA): TGTGCCAGTAGTATAGTGGGCTTAGAACTGTTTTTT.

On this clone itself: The sample contains more than one DNA sequence encoding this CDR3. In DNA, the CDR3 is TGTGCCAGCAGCTGGGACAGGGGTAGCAATCAGCCCCAGCATTTT. Translated: CASSWDRGSNQPQHF. This chain uses TRBV6-5 with TRBJ1-5; 10 bases match TRBD1. The V gene's germline CDR1 is MNHEY and CDR2 SVGAGI. The ends lost 6 bases at V and 0 bases at J; junction bases unmatched: 2. The CDR3 is made up of 15 amino acids.

The gene calls are TRBV4-1 and TRBJ1-4; D unclear. V lost 0 bases and J 10 bases, leaving 15 bases between the germline ends. Per germline, CDR1 MGHRA and CDR2 YSYEKL. The CDR3 covers 15 residues. CDR3 in DNA: TGCGCCAGCAGCCAAGATGGACGGGGAAGTGGAAAACTGTTTTTT. Translating gives CASSQDGRGSGKLFF.

For this clone: The sample carries other DNA sequences with the same CDR3. The V call is TRBV25-1, the J call TRBJ1-1; 9 positions match TRBD1. The CDR3 has 14 amino acids. V gave up 2 bases and J gave up 3 bases; unmatched junction bases: 1. From germline, CDR1 is MGHDK and CDR2 SYGVNS. The chain's CDR3 is CASSETGGDTEAFF. The CDR3, as DNA: TGTGCCAGCAGTGAAACAGGGGGCGACACTGAAGCTTTCTTT.

This clone occurred a few times. The rearrangement links TRBV19 to TRBJ1-4; D possibly corresponds to TRBD1 (6 bases). The ends were cut back, 1 base at V and 5 bases at J, with 8 bases in the middle. This CDR3 has 14 residues. CDR1 and CDR2 (germline): LNHDA, SQIVND (reference sequence). DNA of the CDR3: TGTGCCAGTAGTATAGCGGACAGAAATGAAAAACTGTTTTTT. Translation: CASSIADRNEKLFF.